This TCR beta chain was retrieved from a study of early T cells in non-severe SARS-CoV-2 infection. Whole-study context: The input, bulk RNA from unsorted whole blood, was sequenced, and chains were unpaired. Study observations and caveats: Anti-spike CD8 specificities were favored by VDJdb matching, whose results missed private and CD4 specificities.

Concerning this clonotype: The antigen remains unidentified.

The junction had 8 bases not matched to a gene; V was cut back by 0 bases and J by 12 bases. The germline gives CDR1 SGHVS, CDR2 FNYEAQ. The CDR3 contains 16 residues. In the library, individual cDNA molecules carried attached unique molecular identifiers. A single record per CDR3 protein comes from TCRdb applying MiXCR to the 5' RACE reads. The data contain about 62,000 distinct CDR3 sequences, 8% to 10% of them singletons. The chain employs TRBV7-6 and TRBJ2-1; 13 bases are a match to TRBD2. Sequences were obtained from whole blood. This sequence was found in an adult who was a healthcare worker with PCR-confirmed SARS-CoV-2 infection or an uninfected control (not recorded which). The CDR3 coding sequence is TGTGCCAGCAGCTTAGCGACTAGCGGGGGGCCCGGCCGGCAGTTCTTC. Translation: CASSLATSGGPGRQFF.